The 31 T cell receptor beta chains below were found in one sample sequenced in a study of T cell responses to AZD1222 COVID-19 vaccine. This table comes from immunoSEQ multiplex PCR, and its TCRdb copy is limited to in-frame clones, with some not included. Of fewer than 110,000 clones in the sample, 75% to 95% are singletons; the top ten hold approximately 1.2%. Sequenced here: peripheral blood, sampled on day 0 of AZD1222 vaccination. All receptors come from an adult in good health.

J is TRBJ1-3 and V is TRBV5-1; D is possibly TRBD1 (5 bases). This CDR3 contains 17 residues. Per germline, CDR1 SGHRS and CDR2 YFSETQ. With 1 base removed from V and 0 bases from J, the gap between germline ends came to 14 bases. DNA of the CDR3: TGCGCCAGCAGCTTGACAGGCATCACCACCTCTGGAAACACCATATATTTT. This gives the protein CASSLTGITTSGNTIYF. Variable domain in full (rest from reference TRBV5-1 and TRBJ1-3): KAGVTQTPRYLIKTRGQQVTLSCSPISGHRSVSWYQQTPGQGLQFLFEYFSETQRNKGNFPGRFSGRQFSNSRSEMNVSTLELGDSALYLCASSLTGITTSGNTIYFGEGSWLTVV.

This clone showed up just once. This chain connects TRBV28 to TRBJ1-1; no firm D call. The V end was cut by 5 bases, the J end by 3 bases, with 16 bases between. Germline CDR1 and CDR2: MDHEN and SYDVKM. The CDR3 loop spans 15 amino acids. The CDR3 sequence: CASSPSGRYYTEAFF. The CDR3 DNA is TGTGCCAGCAGTCCTTCAGGCCGCTACTACACTGAAGCTTTCTTT.

The CDR3 region has the DNA TGTGCCAGCAGCTTAGAACGGAACACTGAAGCTTTCTTT. It specifies CASSLERNTEAFF. The chain employs TRBV11-3 and TRBJ1-1; D is unclear. This CDR3 spans 13 amino acids. From germline, CDR1 is SGHNT and CDR2 YENEEA. The V and J ends lost 0 bases and 1 base respectively, with 3 bases between them. Combining the CDR3 with reference TRBV11-3 and TRBJ1-1 gives the whole variable domain EAGVVQSPRYKIIEKKQPVAFWCNPISGHNTLYWYLQNLGQGPELLIRYENEEAVDDSQLPKDRFSAERLKGVDSTLKIQPAELGDSAVYLCASSLERNTEAFFGQGTRLTVV.

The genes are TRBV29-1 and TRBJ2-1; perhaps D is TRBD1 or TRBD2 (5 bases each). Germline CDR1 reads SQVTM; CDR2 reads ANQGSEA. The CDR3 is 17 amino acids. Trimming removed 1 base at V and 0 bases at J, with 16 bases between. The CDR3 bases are TGCAGCGTTGAAGGTCTCATAGGGACGGGCTCCTACAATGAGCAGTTCTTC. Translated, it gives CSVEGLIGTGSYNEQFF.

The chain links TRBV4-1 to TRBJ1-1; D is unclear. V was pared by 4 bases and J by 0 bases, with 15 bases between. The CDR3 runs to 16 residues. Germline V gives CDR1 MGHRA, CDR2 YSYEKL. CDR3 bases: TGCGCCAGCAGCCCCCTCAGATTTTCCCTGAACACTGAAGCTTTCTTT. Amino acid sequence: CASSPLRFSLNTEAFF.

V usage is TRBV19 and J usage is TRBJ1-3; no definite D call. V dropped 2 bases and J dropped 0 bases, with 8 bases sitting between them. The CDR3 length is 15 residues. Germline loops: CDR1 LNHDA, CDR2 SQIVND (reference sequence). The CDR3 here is CASSISSASGNTIYF. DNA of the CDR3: TGTGCCAGTAGTATATCGTCAGCCTCTGGAAACACCATATATTTT.

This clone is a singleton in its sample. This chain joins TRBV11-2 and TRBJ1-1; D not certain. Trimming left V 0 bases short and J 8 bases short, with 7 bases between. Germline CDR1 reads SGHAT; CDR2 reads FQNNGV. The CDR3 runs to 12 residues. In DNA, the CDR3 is TGTGCCAGCAGCTTAGATGCCTCGGAAGCTTTCTTT. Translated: CASSLDASEAFF.

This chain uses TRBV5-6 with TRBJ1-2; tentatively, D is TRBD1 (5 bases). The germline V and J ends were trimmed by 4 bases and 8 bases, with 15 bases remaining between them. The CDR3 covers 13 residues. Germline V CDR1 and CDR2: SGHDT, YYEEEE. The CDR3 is CASSPNGGLGYTF. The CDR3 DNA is TGTGCCAGCAGCCCGAATGGGGGGTTGGGCTACACCTTC.

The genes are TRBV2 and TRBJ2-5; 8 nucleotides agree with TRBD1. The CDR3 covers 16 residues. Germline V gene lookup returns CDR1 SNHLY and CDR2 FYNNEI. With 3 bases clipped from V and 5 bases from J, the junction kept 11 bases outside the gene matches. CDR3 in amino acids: CASSEASGQGFETQYF. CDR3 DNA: TGTGCCAGCAGTGAGGCCAGTGGACAGGGTTTCGAGACCCAGTACTTC.

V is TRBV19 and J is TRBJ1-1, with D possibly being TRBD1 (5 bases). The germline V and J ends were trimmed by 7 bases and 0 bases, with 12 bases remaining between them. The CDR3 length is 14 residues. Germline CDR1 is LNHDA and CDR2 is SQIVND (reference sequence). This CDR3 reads CASIRGGLNTEAFF. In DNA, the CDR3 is TGTGCCAGTATCCGGGGGGGATTGAACACTGAAGCTTTCTTT.

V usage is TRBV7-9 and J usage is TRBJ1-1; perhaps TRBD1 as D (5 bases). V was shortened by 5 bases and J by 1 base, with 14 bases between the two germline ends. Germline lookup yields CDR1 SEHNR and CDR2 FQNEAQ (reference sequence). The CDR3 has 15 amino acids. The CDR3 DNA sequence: TGTGCCAGCAGCATATCACCGACAGCGAACACTGAAGCTTTCTTT. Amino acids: CASSISPTANTEAFF.

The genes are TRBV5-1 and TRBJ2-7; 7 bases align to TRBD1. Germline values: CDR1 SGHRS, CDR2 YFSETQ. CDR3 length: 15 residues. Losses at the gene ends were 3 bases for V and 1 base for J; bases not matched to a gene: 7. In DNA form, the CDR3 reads TGCGCCAGCAGCTCCAGACAGGGAGAGTCCTACGAGCAGTACTTC. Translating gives CASSSRQGESYEQYF.

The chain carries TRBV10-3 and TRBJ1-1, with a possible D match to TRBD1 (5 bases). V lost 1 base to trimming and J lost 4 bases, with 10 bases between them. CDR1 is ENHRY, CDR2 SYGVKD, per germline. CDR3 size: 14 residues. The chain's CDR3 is CAISEWGEGTEAFF. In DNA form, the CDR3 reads TGTGCCATCAGTGAGTGGGGGGAGGGCACTGAAGCTTTCTTT.

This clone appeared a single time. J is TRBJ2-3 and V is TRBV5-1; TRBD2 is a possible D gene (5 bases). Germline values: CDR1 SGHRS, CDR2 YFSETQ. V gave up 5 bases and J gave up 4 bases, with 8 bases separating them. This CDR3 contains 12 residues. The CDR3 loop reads CASRVGADTQYF. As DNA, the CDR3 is TGCGCCAGCAGGGTCGGGGCAGATACGCAGTATTTT.

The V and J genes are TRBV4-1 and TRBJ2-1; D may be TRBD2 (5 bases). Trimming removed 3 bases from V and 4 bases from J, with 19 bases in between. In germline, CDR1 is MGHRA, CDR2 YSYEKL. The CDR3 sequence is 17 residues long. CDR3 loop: CASSHPRPDSIYNEQFF. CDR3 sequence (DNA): TGCGCCAGCAGCCACCCTAGACCGGACTCGATTTACAATGAGCAGTTCTTC.

CDR3 DNA: TGTGCCAGCAGCTCGACAGGGGGGCCCTACAATGAGCAGTTCTTC. Translated: CASSSTGGPYNEQFF. This rearrangement joins TRBV5-5 to TRBJ2-1; 9 nucleotides match TRBD1. Trimming at V came to 3 bases and at J to 2 bases, leaving 3 bases not matched to a gene. Germline V gene data show CDR1 as SGHKS and CDR2 as YYEKEE (reference sequence). This CDR3 has 15 residues.

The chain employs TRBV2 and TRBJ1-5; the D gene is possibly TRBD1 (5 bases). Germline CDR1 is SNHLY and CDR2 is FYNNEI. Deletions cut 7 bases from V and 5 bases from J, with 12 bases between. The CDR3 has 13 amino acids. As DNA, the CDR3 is TGTGCCAGCACCATGGGACCTGATCAGCCCCAGCATTTT. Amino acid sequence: CASTMGPDQPQHF.

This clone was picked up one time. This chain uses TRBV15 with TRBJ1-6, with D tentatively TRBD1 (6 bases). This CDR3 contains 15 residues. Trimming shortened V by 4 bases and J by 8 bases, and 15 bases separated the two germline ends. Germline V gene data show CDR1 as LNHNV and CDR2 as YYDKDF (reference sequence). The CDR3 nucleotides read TGTGCCACCAGCACGCGGGGGGGCGGGGATTCACCCCTCCACTTT. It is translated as CATSTRGGGDSPLHF. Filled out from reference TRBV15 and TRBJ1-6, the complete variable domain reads DAMVIQNPRYQVTQFGKPVTLSCSQTLNHNVMYWYQQKSSQAPKLLFHYYDKDFNNEADTPDNFQSRRPNTSFCFLDIRSPGLGDTAMYLCATSTRGGGDSPLHFGNGTRLTVT.

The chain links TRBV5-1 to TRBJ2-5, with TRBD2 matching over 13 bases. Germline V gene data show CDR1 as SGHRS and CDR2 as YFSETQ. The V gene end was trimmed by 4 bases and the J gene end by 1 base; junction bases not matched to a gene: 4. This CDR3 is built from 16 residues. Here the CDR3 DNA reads TGCGCCAGCAGCCAACGACTAGCGGGGGGCCAAGAGACCCAGTACTTC. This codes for CASSQRLAGGQETQYF. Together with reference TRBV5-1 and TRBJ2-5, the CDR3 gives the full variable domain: KAGVTQTPRYLIKTRGQQVTLSCSPISGHRSVSWYQQTPGQGLQFLFEYFSETQRNKGNFPGRFSGRQFSNSRSEMNVSTLELGDSALYLCASSQRLAGGQETQYFGPGTRLLVL.

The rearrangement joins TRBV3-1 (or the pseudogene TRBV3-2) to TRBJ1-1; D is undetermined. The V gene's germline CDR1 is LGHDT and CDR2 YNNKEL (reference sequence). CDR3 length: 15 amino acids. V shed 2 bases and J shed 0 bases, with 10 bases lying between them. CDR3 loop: CASSQRGPVNTEAFF. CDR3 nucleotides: TGTGCCAGCAGCCAACGCGGGCCCGTGAACACTGAAGCTTTCTTT.

The CDR3 DNA reads as TGTGCCAGCAGTGTATGGGGGGACGGCCTAGACTACGAGCAGTACTTC. It yields the protein CASSVWGDGLDYEQYF. The V gene is TRBV2, the J gene TRBJ2-7, with a tentative D call TRBD2 (6 bases). Trimming left V 4 bases short and J 3 bases short, with 19 bases between. Germline V gene sequence: CDR1 SNHLY, CDR2 FYNNEI. This CDR3 contains 16 residues.

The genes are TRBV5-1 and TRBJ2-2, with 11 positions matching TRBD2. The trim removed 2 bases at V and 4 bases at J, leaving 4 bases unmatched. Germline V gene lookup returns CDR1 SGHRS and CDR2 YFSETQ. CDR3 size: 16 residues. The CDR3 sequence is CASSFTSGGVTGELFF. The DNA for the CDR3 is TGCGCCAGCAGCTTCACTAGCGGGGGAGTCACCGGGGAGCTGTTTTTT.

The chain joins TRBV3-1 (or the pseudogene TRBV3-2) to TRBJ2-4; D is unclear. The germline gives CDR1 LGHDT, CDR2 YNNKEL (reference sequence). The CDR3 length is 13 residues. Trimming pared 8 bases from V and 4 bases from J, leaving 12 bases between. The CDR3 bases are TGTGCCAGCTCAACCCCTCCAAAAAACATTCAGTACTTC. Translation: CASSTPPKNIQYF.

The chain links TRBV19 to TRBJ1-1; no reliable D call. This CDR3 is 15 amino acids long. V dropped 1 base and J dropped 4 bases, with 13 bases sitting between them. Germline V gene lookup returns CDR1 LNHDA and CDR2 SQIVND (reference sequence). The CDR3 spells CASSIGPDGTTEAFF. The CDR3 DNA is TGTGCCAGTAGTATAGGCCCCGACGGTACCACTGAAGCTTTCTTT.

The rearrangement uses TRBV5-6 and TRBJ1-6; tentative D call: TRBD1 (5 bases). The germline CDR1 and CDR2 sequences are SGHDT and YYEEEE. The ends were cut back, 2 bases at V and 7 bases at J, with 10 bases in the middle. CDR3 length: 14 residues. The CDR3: CASSFSTENSPLHF. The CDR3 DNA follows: TGTGCCAGCAGCTTCTCGACAGAAAATTCACCCCTCCACTTT. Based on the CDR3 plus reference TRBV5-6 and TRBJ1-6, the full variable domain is DAGVTQSPTHLIKTRGQQVTLRCSPKSGHDTVSWYQQALGQGPQFIFQYYEEEERQRGNFPDRFSGHQFPNYSSELNVNALLLGDSALYLCASSFSTENSPLHFGNGTRLTVT.

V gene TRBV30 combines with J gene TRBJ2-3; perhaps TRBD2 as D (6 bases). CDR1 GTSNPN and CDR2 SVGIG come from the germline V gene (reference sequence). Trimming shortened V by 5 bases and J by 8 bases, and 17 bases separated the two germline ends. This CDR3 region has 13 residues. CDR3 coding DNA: TGTGCCTGGGGCCTCTCGACCGGGGGTACGCAGTATTTT. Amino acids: CAWGLSTGGTQYF.

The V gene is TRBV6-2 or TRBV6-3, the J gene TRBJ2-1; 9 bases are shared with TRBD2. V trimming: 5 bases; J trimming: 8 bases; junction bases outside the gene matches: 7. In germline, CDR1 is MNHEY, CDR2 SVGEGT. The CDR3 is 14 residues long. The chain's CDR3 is CASSDGLAIDEQFF. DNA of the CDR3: TGTGCCAGCAGTGACGGACTAGCGATCGATGAGCAGTTCTTC.

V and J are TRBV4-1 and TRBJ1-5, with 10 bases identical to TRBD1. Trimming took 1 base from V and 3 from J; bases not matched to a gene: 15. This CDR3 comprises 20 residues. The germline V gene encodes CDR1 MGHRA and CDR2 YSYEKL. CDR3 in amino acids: CASSQAWGAGDRGPNQPQHF. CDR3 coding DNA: TGCGCCAGCAGCCAAGCTTGGGGGGCGGGGGACAGGGGCCCCAATCAGCCCCAGCATTTT.

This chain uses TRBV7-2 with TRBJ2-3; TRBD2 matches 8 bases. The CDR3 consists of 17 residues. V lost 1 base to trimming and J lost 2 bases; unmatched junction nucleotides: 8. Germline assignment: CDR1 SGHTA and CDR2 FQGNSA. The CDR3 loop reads CASSLGPGGGLTDTQYF. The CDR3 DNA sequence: TGTGCCAGCAGCTTAGGTCCCGGCGGGGGGCTCACAGATACGCAGTATTTT.

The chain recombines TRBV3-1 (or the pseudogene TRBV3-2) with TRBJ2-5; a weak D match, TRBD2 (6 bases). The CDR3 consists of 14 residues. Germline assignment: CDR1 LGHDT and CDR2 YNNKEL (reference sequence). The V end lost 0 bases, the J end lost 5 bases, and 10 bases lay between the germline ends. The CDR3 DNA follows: TGTGCCAGCAGCCAAGAAGTAGGAGGGGAGACCCAGTACTTC. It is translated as CASSQEVGGETQYF.

This chain's CDR3 is CASSQETGEQYF. Here the CDR3 DNA reads TGTGCCAGCAGCCAAGAAACAGGGGAGCAGTACTTC. The chain combines TRBV3-1 (or the pseudogene TRBV3-2) with TRBJ2-7, with a tentative D call TRBD1 (6 bases). Germline values: CDR1 LGHDT, CDR2 YNNKEL (reference sequence). V was cut by 0 bases and J by 7 bases, with 7 bases left in between. The CDR3 spans 12 residues.